This T cell receptor beta chain appears in the sequencing data of a study of blood T cell repertoires in COVID-19. The protocol was immunoSEQ multiplex PCR, while the TCRdb copy is restricted to in-frame clones and leaves out a portion. The data hold a few hundred thousand clones, with around 82% observed a single time. The sequence derives from a human donor with COVID-19, enrolled during active disease. The donor label of this sample is uncertain. The sequencing sample was made of peripheral blood.

In DNA form, the CDR3 reads TGTGCCATCAGTGCCGGGACGTCCGGAGGGGCCACTGAAGCTTTCTTT. It specifies CAISAGTSGGATEAFF. The rearrangement uses TRBV10-3 and TRBJ1-1, with a weak D call TRBD1 (5 bases). CDR1 is ENHRY and CDR2 is SYGVKD in the germline V gene. The CDR3 is 16 residues long. V was cut by 4 bases and J by 4 bases, with 19 bases left in between.